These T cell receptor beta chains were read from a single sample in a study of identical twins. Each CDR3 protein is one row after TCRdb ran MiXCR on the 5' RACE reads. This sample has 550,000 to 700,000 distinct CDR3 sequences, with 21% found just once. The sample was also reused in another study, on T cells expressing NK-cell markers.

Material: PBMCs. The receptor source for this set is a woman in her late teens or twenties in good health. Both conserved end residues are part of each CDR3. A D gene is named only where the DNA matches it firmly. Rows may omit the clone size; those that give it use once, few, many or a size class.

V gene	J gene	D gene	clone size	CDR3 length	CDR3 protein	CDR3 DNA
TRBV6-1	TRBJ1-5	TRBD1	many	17	CASSRTQTGVGNQPQHF	TGTGCCAGCAGTCGGACTCAAACAGGGGTAGGCAATCAGCCCCAGCATTTT
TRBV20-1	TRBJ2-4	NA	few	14	CSAGLRVTKNIQYF	TGCAGTGCTGGACTTCGGGTGACCAAAAACATTCAGTACTTC
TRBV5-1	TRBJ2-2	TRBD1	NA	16	CASSHPRGQGTGELFF	TGCGCCAGCAGCCACCCCAGGGGGCAGGGAACCGGGGAGCTGTTTTTT
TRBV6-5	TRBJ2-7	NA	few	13	CASSYGSPYEQYF	TGTGCCAGCAGTTACGGCAGCCCCTACGAGCAGTACTTC
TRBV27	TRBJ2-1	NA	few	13	CASSLLRGDEQFF	TGTGCCAGCAGCCTCCTGAGGGGGGATGAGCAGTTCTTC
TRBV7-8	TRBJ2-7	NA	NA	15	CASSLVRKTGLEQYF	TGTGCCAGCAGCTTAGTGAGAAAGACGGGTCTCGAGCAGTACTTC
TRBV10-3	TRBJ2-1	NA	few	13	CAISETQVYEQFF	TGTGCCATCAGTGAAACACAAGTTTATGAGCAGTTCTTC
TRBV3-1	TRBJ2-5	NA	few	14	CASSFRPLEETQYF	TGTGCCAGCAGCTTCCGCCCACTAGAAGAGACCCAGTACTTC
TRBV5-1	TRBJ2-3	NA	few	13	CASSVNPGDTQYF	TGCGCCAGCAGCGTGAATCCTGGAGATACGCAGTATTTT
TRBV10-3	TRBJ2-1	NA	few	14	CAIRQLSVNNEQFF	TGTGCCATCAGACAATTGAGCGTCAACAATGAGCAGTTCTTC
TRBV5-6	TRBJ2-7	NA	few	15	CASSSYGQLLYEQYF	TGTGCCAGCAGCTCCTACGGACAACTACTTTACGAGCAGTACTTC
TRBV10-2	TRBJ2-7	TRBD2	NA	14	CASSTSGNSYEQYF	TGCGCCAGCAGTACTAGCGGGAATTCCTATGAGCAGTACTTC
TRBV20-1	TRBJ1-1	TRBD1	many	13	CSAGGDRGPEAFF	TGCAGTGCTGGGGGGGACAGGGGTCCTGAAGCTTTCTTT
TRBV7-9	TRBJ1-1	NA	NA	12	CASNVFGTEAFF	TGTGCCAGCAACGTGTTTGGCACTGAAGCTTTCTTT
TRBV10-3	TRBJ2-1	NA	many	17	CAISVSSSLLGQDEQFF	TGTGCCATCAGTGTGTCATCGTCGCTACTCGGTCAGGATGAGCAGTTCTTC
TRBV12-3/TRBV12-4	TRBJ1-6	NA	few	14	CASKWGSVNSPLHF	TGTGCCAGCAAATGGGGTTCGGTTAATTCACCCCTCCACTTT
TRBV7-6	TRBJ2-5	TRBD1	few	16	CASSISRTGSGETQYF	TGTGCCAGCAGCATCAGTAGGACAGGGTCGGGGGAGACCCAGTACTTC
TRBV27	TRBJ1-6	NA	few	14	CASSPRLDSPPLHF	TGTGCCAGCAGTCCAAGGCTGGACAGCCCACCCCTCCACTTT
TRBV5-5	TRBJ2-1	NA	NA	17	CASSRGQLLNTYNEQFF	TGTGCCAGCAGCCGAGGGCAACTGTTGAATACCTACAATGAGCAGTTCTTC
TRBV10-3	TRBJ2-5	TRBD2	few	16	CAISGGLAGSQETQYF	TGTGCCATCAGTGGGGGACTAGCGGGGTCCCAAGAGACCCAGTACTTC
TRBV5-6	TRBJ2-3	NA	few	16	CASSSGGGWRTDTQYF	TGTGCCAGCAGCTCTGGAGGCGGGTGGAGGACAGATACGCAGTATTTT
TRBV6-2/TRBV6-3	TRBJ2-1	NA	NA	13	CASMGRYPNEQFF	TGTGCCAGCATGGGGAGGTACCCCAATGAGCAGTTCTTC
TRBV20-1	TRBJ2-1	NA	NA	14	CSAISNKPYNEQFF	TGCAGTGCCATCAGCAATAAACCCTACAATGAGCAGTTCTTC
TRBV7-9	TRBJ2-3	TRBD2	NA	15	CASRELAGATDTQYF	TGTGCCAGTAGGGAGCTAGCGGGAGCTACAGATACGCAGTATTTT
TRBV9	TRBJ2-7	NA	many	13	CASSVVGRGEQYF	TGTGCCAGCAGCGTAGTAGGCCGAGGGGAGCAGTACTTC